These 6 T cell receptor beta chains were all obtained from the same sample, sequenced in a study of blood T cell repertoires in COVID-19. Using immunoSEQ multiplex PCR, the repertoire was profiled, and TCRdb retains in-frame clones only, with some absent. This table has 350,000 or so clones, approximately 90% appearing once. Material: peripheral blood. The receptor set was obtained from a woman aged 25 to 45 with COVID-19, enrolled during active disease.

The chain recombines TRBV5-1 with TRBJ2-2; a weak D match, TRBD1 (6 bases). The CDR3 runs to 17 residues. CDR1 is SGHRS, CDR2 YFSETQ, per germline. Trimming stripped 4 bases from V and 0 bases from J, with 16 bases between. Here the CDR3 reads CASSLSGWTANTGELFF. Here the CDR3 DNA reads TGCGCCAGCAGCCTGTCTGGCTGGACAGCGAACACCGGGGAGCTGTTTTTT.

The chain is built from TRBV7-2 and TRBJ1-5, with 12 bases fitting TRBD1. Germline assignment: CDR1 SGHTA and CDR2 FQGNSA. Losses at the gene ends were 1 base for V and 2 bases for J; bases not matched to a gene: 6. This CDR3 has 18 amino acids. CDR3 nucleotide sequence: TGTGCCAGCAGCTTAGTGGGGGGACAGGGGGCAGGCAATCAGCCCCAGCATTTT. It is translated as CASSLVGGQGAGNQPQHF.

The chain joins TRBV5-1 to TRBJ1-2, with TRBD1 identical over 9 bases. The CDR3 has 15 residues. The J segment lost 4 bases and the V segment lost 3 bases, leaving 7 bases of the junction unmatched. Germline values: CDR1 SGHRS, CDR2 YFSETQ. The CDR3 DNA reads TGCGCCAGCAGCTCAGGACAGGGGAATTTCTATGGCTACACCTTC. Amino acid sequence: CASSSGQGNFYGYTF.

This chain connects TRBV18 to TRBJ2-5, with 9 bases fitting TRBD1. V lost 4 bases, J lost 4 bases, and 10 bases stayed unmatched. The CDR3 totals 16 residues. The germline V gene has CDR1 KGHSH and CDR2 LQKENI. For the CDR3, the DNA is TGTGCCAGCTCACTCAACCGGGACAGGGCAGGAGAGACCCAGTACTTC. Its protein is CASSLNRDRAGETQYF.

Written as DNA, the CDR3 is TGTGCCAGCAGTTTACAGGGCAACACTGAAGCTTTCTTT. Translation gives CASSLQGNTEAFF. V usage is TRBV12-3 or TRBV12-4 and J usage is TRBJ1-1; the D gene is possibly TRBD1 (5 bases). This CDR3 has 13 residues. The V and J ends lost 2 bases and 2 bases respectively, with 6 bases between them.

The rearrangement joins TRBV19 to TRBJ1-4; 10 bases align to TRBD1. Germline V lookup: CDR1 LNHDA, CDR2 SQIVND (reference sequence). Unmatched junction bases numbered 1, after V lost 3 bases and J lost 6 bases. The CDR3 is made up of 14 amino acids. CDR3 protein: CASSIGTGDEKLFF. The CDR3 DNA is TGTGCCAGTAGTATTGGGACAGGGGATGAAAAACTGTTTTTT.